Each of the 21 T cell receptor beta chains below was sequenced from the same sample in a study of control samples from healthy donors and cancer patients. This table comes from immunoSEQ multiplex PCR, and its TCRdb copy is limited to in-frame clones, with some not included. The sample gives under 450,000 clones, 75% to 95% of which show up once; around 6.5% is in the top ten. The material sequenced was PBMCs. The receptors derive from a man aged 35 to 55 with head and neck cancer.

The rearrangement uses TRBV28 and TRBJ1-6; D gene ambiguous. Per the germline V gene, CDR1 is MDHEN and CDR2 is SYDVKM. V lost 8 bases and J 7 bases, leaving 12 bases between the germline ends. This CDR3 is built from 13 residues. The CDR3 bases are TGTGCCAGCCTCGACGTAACCAATTCACCCCTCCACTTT. This sequence encodes CASLDVTNSPLHF.

The rearrangement uses TRBV7-8 and TRBJ2-4, with D maybe TRBD2 (6 bases). The CDR3 contains 13 residues. Per the germline V gene, CDR1 is SGHVS and CDR2 is FQNEAQ. V was trimmed by 1 base and J by 10 bases, leaving 11 bases between them. The CDR3 protein is CASSLGPGDIQYF. The CDR3 nucleotides are TGTGCCAGCAGCTTAGGTCCGGGAGATATTCAGTACTTC.

This chain links TRBV9 with TRBJ2-2; D is unresolved. Trimming took off 4 bases at V and 0 bases at J, with 10 bases between the two ends. Germline V gene sequence: CDR1 SGDLS, CDR2 YYNGEE. The CDR3 is 15 amino acids. This chain's CDR3 is CASSPTAPNTGELFF. DNA of the CDR3: TGTGCCAGCAGCCCCACCGCACCGAACACCGGGGAGCTGTTTTTT.

The rearrangement joins TRBV7-9 to TRBJ2-7; D not certain. Trimming stripped 0 bases from V and 3 bases from J, with 9 bases between. Germline V gene sequence: CDR1 SEHNR, CDR2 FQNEAQ (reference sequence). The CDR3 spans 14 residues. DNA for the CDR3: TGTGCCAGCAGCTTAGCGGTCCAAAACTACGAGCAGTACTTC. Translated: CASSLAVQNYEQYF. The full variable domain, rest sourced from reference TRBV7-9 and TRBJ2-7, is DTGVSQNPRHKITKRGQNVTFRCDPISEHNRLYWYRQTLGQGPEFLTYFQNEAQLEKSRLLSDRFSAERPKGSFSTLEIQRTEQGDSAMYLCASSLAVQNYEQYFGPGTRLTVT.

This clone turned up a few times. V is TRBV7-2 and J is TRBJ1-4; possible D gene TRBD1, 6 bases. The V end was cut by 6 bases, the J end by 1 base, with 12 bases between. CDR3 length equals 15 residues. Germline CDR1 reads SGHTA; CDR2 reads FQGNSA. DNA of the CDR3: TGTGCCAGCAGAGTAGACAGGCGAACTAATGAAAAACTGTTTTTT. Amino acids: CASRVDRRTNEKLFF.

J is TRBJ1-2 and V is TRBV4-1; TRBD1 agrees at 7 bases. CDR1 is MGHRA, CDR2 YSYEKL, per germline. CDR3 length: 16 amino acids. V was pared by 1 base and J by 6 bases, with 11 bases of the junction left unmatched. The CDR3 loop reads CASSQARDSGRNGYTF. Written as DNA, the CDR3 is TGCGCCAGCAGCCAAGCCCGGGACAGCGGAAGGAATGGCTACACCTTC.

V gene TRBV9 combines with J gene TRBJ2-3, with 15 nucleotides matching TRBD2. The V gene's germline CDR1 is SGDLS and CDR2 YYNGEE. The ends lost 4 bases at V and 5 bases at J; junction bases unmatched: 11. This CDR3 spans 18 amino acids. The CDR3 DNA reads as TGTGCCAGCAGCATGGGACTAGCGGGAGGTACGGTACAAGATACGCAGTATTTT. Amino acids: CASSMGLAGGTVQDTQYF. Full variable domain (rest looked up from reference TRBV9 and TRBJ2-3): DSGVTQTPKHLITATGQRVTLRCSPRSGDLSVYWYQQSLDQGLQFLIQYYNGEERAKGNILERFSAQQFPDLHSELNLSSLELGDSALYFCASSMGLAGGTVQDTQYFGPGTRLTVL.

V and J are TRBV19 and TRBJ1-4; 7 bases are shared with TRBD1. V lost 6 bases, J lost 2 bases, and 9 bases stayed unmatched. The CDR3 sequence is 16 residues long. In germline, CDR1 is LNHDA, CDR2 SQIVND (reference sequence). CDR3 region: CASRDKGGWTNEKLFF. CDR3 DNA sequence: TGTGCCAGTAGAGATAAAGGGGGCTGGACTAATGAAAAACTGTTTTTT.

The genes are TRBV5-6 and TRBJ2-7, with 9 bases identical to TRBD1. Trimming removed 4 bases from V and 7 bases from J; junction bases left unmatched: 15. This CDR3 has 16 amino acids. Germline CDR1 and CDR2: SGHDT and YYEEEE. Here the CDR3 reads CASSLQGATFVREQYF. Here the CDR3 DNA reads TGTGCCAGCAGCCTACAGGGGGCCACTTTCGTTCGGGAGCAGTACTTC. Supplemented by reference TRBV5-6 and TRBJ2-7, the full variable domain reads DAGVTQSPTHLIKTRGQQVTLRCSPKSGHDTVSWYQQALGQGPQFIFQYYEEEERQRGNFPDRFSGHQFPNYSSELNVNALLLGDSALYLCASSLQGATFVREQYFGPGTRLTVT.

In nucleotides, the CDR3 is TGTGCCAGCAGTTTAGGGAGTACGTTTAATCAGCCCCAGCATTTT. It translates to CASSLGSTFNQPQHF. V gene TRBV28 combines with J gene TRBJ1-5; no definite D call. This CDR3 spans 15 amino acids. Germline CDR1 MDHEN, CDR2 SYDVKM. Trimming took off 2 bases at V and 4 bases at J, with 12 bases between the two ends.

This clone was detected a few times. Other DNA sequences in this sample translate to the same CDR3. The chain is built from TRBV6-1 and TRBJ1-5; 8 nucleotides agree with TRBD1. The CDR3 is made up of 15 amino acids. Germline CDR1 reads MNHNS; CDR2 reads SASEGT. V dropped 2 bases and J dropped 1; count of bases not matched to a gene: 1. DNA for the CDR3: TGTGCCAGCAGTGAAACAGGGGGGAGCAATCAGCCCCAGCATTTT. This sequence encodes CASSETGGSNQPQHF.

Only a few counts were recorded for this clone. The rearrangement uses TRBV5-1 and TRBJ1-5; D is possibly TRBD1 (6 bases). CDR1 is SGHRS and CDR2 is YFSETQ in the germline V gene. V gave up 4 bases and J gave up 3 bases, with 14 bases separating them. This CDR3 spans 15 amino acids. The CDR3 sequence is CASSPTGTFNQPQHF. The CDR3 bases are TGCGCCAGCAGCCCCACAGGGACTTTCAATCAGCCCCAGCATTTT.

The chain recombines TRBV19 with TRBJ2-7; D might be TRBD1 (6 bases). Germline CDR1 LNHDA, CDR2 SQIVND (reference sequence). Trimming shortened V by 0 bases and J by 2 bases, and 11 bases separated the two germline ends. The CDR3 contains 15 residues. CDR3 region: CASSIDGTHTYEQYF. DNA for the CDR3: TGTGCCAGTAGTATAGACGGGACACATACCTACGAGCAGTACTTC.

J is TRBJ1-3 and V is TRBV5-1; no firm D call. Trimming shortened V by 0 bases and J by 0 bases, and 16 bases separated the two germline ends. Germline V gene sequence: CDR1 SGHRS, CDR2 YFSETQ. The CDR3 sequence is 18 residues long. CDR3 bases: TGCGCCAGCAGCTTGGGTCGCTTGACCGCCGCCTCTGGAAACACCATATATTTT. It encodes CASSLGRLTAASGNTIYF. Together with reference TRBV5-1 and TRBJ1-3, the CDR3 gives the full variable domain: KAGVTQTPRYLIKTRGQQVTLSCSPISGHRSVSWYQQTPGQGLQFLFEYFSETQRNKGNFPGRFSGRQFSNSRSEMNVSTLELGDSALYLCASSLGRLTAASGNTIYFGEGSWLTVV.

V and J are TRBV6-4 and TRBJ2-2; D is unresolved. Germline CDR1 reads MRHNA; CDR2 reads SNTAGT. Trimming removed 6 bases at V and 7 bases at J, with 12 bases between. There are 13 residues in the CDR3. CDR3 nucleotide sequence: TGTGCCAGCAGCCGATCTCCGGGCGGGGAGCTGTTTTTT. It is translated as CASSRSPGGELFF.

J is TRBJ2-7 and V is TRBV27, with D unclear. The V end was cut by 6 bases, the J end by 6 bases, with 9 bases between. CDR3 length: 11 amino acids. Per germline, CDR1 MNHEY and CDR2 SMNVEV (reference sequence). The CDR3 protein is CASRTMSEQYF. The CDR3 coding sequence is TGTGCCAGCAGAACTATGTCCGAGCAGTACTTC.

The chain is built from TRBV18 and TRBJ1-3; D gene uncertain. The CDR3 spans 15 residues. The germline gives CDR1 KGHSH, CDR2 LQKENI. V gave up 3 bases and J gave up 0 bases, with 9 bases separating them. The CDR3 protein is CASSPLESSGNTIYF. CDR3 bases: TGTGCCAGCTCACCCTTGGAGAGCTCTGGAAACACCATATATTTT.

The chain couples TRBV6-1 to TRBJ1-2, with 9 positions matching TRBD1. Germline CDR1 and CDR2: MNHNS and SASEGT. This CDR3 has 17 amino acids. With 0 bases clipped from V and 4 bases from J, the junction kept 9 bases outside the gene matches. CDR3 protein: CASSEASDRGVGYGYTF. The CDR3 DNA reads as TGTGCCAGCAGTGAAGCTTCGGACAGGGGAGTCGGCTATGGCTACACCTTC.

The chain recombines TRBV7-3 with TRBJ2-2; TRBD2 matches at 10 bases. The V gene's germline CDR1 is SGHTA and CDR2 FQGTGA. This CDR3 has 16 residues. Trimming cost V 4 bases and J 5 bases; bases outside gene matches: 7. Here the CDR3 reads CASSSQAGGGTGELFF. For the CDR3, the DNA is TGTGCCAGCAGCTCTCAAGCGGGAGGGGGGACCGGGGAGCTGTTTTTT.

The chain is built from TRBV6-6 and TRBJ1-3; D remains unclear. The CDR3 spans 14 residues. V was trimmed by 7 bases and J by 0 bases, leaving 10 bases between them. Germline lookup yields CDR1 MNHNY and CDR2 SVGAGI (reference sequence). CDR3 region: CASIEQLSGNTIYF. The CDR3 DNA reads TGTGCCAGCATTGAACAGCTCTCTGGAAACACCATATATTTT.

In DNA form, the CDR3 reads TGTGCCAGCAGCCAAGTGGGCTCCTCGACGGGAAACACCATATATTTT. Residues: CASSQVGSSTGNTIYF. V usage is TRBV3-1 (or the pseudogene TRBV3-2) and J usage is TRBJ1-3; no definite D call. CDR1 is LGHDT and CDR2 is YNNKEL in the germline V gene (reference sequence). V was trimmed by 1 base and J by 4 bases, leaving 14 bases between them. CDR3 length equals 16 residues.